These T cell receptor beta chains were read from a single sample in a study of T cell repertoires and HLA-DP antigens. Their cognate antigens are unknown. Produced via immunoSEQ multiplex PCR; TCRdb's table is partial and in-frame only. The table has 55,000 to 80,000 clones, roughly 78% seen once; the top ten hold around 1.6%. Sequencing used CD4+ T cells from PBMCs. Every receptor here comes from a man in his sixties in good health and CMV-seronegative. Both conserved end residues are part of each CDR3. Fields, in order: V gene, D gene, J gene, clone size, CDR3 protein, CDR3 DNA. The D gene is left open where the match is weak. The size of a clone is reported for some rows only, either as once, few or many, or as a class for expanded clones.

TRBV18,NA,TRBJ1-5,NA,CASSPMMASNQPQHF,TGTGCCAGCTCACCAATGATGGCCAGCAATCAGCCCCAGCATTTT
TRBV7-2,TRBD1,TRBJ2-7,NA,CASSPRQGVNVRSYEQYF,TGTGCCAGCAGCCCCCGACAGGGAGTAAATGTGAGGTCCTACGAGCAGTACTTC
TRBV6-6,NA,TRBJ2-1,NA,CASRPGGGNEQFF,TGTGCCAGCAGGCCTGGGGGCGGCAATGAGCAGTTCTTC
TRBV10-3,TRBD1,TRBJ2-7,NA,CAISERDRGRYEQYF,TGTGCCATCAGTGAGCGAGACAGGGGTCGGTACGAGCAGTACTTC
TRBV15,NA,TRBJ2-5,NA,CATSDQVPETQYF,TGTGCCACCAGCGATCAGGTCCCAGAGACCCAGTACTTC
TRBV6-5,NA,TRBJ1-2,NA,CASTLAPGRAYTF,TGTGCCAGCACCCTGGCGCCCGGCCGGGCGTACACCTTC
TRBV11-3,NA,TRBJ2-1,many,CASSPGQSNEQFF,TGTGCCAGCAGCCCCGGACAGTCCAATGAGCAGTTCTTC
TRBV14,NA,TRBJ2-2,NA,CASSQKNTGELFF,TGTGCCAGCAGCCAAAAGAACACCGGGGAGCTGTTTTTT
TRBV4-2,TRBD2,TRBJ2-5,few,CASSQGLLSGGLRETQYF,TGTGCCAGCAGCCAAGGATTACTTAGCGGGGGCCTTCGAGAGACCCAGTACTTC
TRBV5-5,NA,TRBJ2-5,NA,CASSLGVTPPQETQYF,TGTGCCAGCAGCTTGGGGGTGACACCACCCCAAGAGACCCAGTACTTC
TRBV7-9,TRBD1,TRBJ1-5,NA,CASSPGQGENRPQHF,TGTGCCAGCAGCCCCGGACAGGGTGAGAATAGGCCCCAGCATTTT
TRBV14,NA,TRBJ2-3,NA,CASSPYSDTQYF,TGTGCCAGCAGCCCATACTCAGATACGCAGTATTTT
TRBV6-5,NA,TRBJ1-3,NA,CASSYSAREWDTIYF,TGTGCCAGCAGTTACTCCGCCAGGGAATGGGACACCATATATTTT
TRBV7-8,TRBD2,TRBJ2-7,NA,CASKRSGNSYEQYF,TGTGCCAGCAAAAGGAGCGGGAACTCCTACGAGCAGTACTTC
TRBV5-5,TRBD1,TRBJ2-1,NA,CASSLQDRQYNEQFF,TGTGCCAGCAGCTTGCAGGACAGGCAATACAATGAGCAGTTCTTC
TRBV6-5,NA,TRBJ2-2,NA,CASSELYTGELFF,TGTGCCAGCAGTGAGTTATACACCGGGGAGCTGTTTTTT
TRBV4-1,NA,TRBJ2-6,few,CASSLLGLSSGANVLTF,TGCGCCAGCAGCCTTCTTGGATTGAGTTCTGGGGCCAACGTCCTGACTTTC
TRBV6-1,NA,TRBJ2-3,few,CASSDRQAQTDTQYF,TGTGCCAGCAGTGACCGACAGGCGCAAACAGATACGCAGTATTTT
TRBV19,TRBD1,TRBJ2-1,once,CASSTRGHNEQFF,TGTGCCAGTAGTACCAGGGGGCACAATGAGCAGTTCTTC
TRBV15,NA,TRBJ1-2,NA,CATSRDPKGNINYGYTF,TGTGCCACCAGCAGAGACCCGAAAGGCAATATTAACTATGGCTACACCTTC
TRBV14,NA,TRBJ1-1,NA,CASSPPGRVNTEAFF,TGTGCCAGCAGCCCCCCGGGACGGGTGAACACTGAAGCTTTCTTT
TRBV25-1,NA,TRBJ2-5,NA,CASSEFRVEQETQYF,TGTGCCAGCAGTGAATTCAGGGTTGAACAAGAGACCCAGTACTTC
TRBV27,NA,TRBJ2-3,NA,CASSRNRASTDTQYF,TGTGCCAGCAGTCGCAACAGGGCTAGCACAGATACGCAGTATTTT
TRBV2,NA,TRBJ2-5,NA,CASSPRQQRRETQYF,TGTGCCAGCAGCCCACGACAACAACGGAGAGAGACCCAGTACTTC
TRBV10-3,TRBD2,TRBJ2-3,once,CAISESSGRTDTQYF,TGTGCCATCAGTGAGTCTAGCGGGAGGACAGATACGCAGTATTTT
TRBV30,NA,TRBJ2-2,NA,CARTGFLTGELFF,TGTGCCCGGACGGGATTCTTGACCGGGGAGCTGTTTTTT
TRBV30,NA,TRBJ2-7,NA,CAWSAGSYEQYF,TGTGCCTGGAGTGCAGGGTCCTACGAGCAGTACTTC
TRBV28,TRBD1,TRBJ2-7,NA,CASRVTGATYEQYF,TGTGCCAGCAGGGTGACAGGGGCGACCTACGAGCAGTACTTC
TRBV9,TRBD1,TRBJ2-1,NA,CASSVDVSRFQGESSYNEQFF,TGTGCCAGCAGCGTAGACGTCTCGAGATTTCAGGGGGAGTCGTCCTACAATGAGCAGTTCTTC
TRBV7-9,NA,TRBJ2-7,NA,CASSRGAATGHEQYF,TGTGCCAGCAGCAGAGGGGCAGCAACAGGCCACGAGCAGTACTTC
TRBV5-1,TRBD2,TRBJ2-3,NA,CASSLSGEGIGTQYF,TGCGCCAGCAGCCTTAGCGGGGAAGGGATTGGTACGCAGTATTTT
TRBV4-1,TRBD2,TRBJ2-1,NA,CASSQDLAGGRNEQFF,TGCGCCAGCAGCCAAGATCTAGCGGGGGGGCGCAATGAGCAGTTCTTC
TRBV5-1,TRBD2,TRBJ2-7,few,CASSLGLAGGTDLGSYEQYF,TGCGCCAGCAGCTTGGGACTAGCGGGGGGTACCGACCTCGGCTCCTACGAGCAGTACTTC
TRBV7-9,NA,TRBJ2-7,NA,CASSFPGREQYF,TGTGCCAGCAGCTTTCCGGGCCGCGAGCAGTACTTC
TRBV4-3,NA,TRBJ2-2,NA,CASSQNTGELFF,TGCGCCAGCAGTCAGAACACCGGGGAGCTGTTTTTT
TRBV4-1,NA,TRBJ2-1,once,CASSQRALSYNEQFF,TGCGCCAGCAGCCAACGGGCTCTCTCCTACAATGAGCAGTTCTTC
TRBV28,NA,TRBJ1-1,NA,CASSWKPNTEAFF,TGTGCCAGCAGTTGGAAACCGAACACTGAAGCTTTCTTT
TRBV10-3,NA,TRBJ1-2,NA,CAISDPLGGGNYGYTF,TGTGCCATCAGTGACCCCCTGGGGGGGGGAAACTATGGCTACACCTTC
TRBV7-7,NA,TRBJ2-1,NA,CASSMSGGTGNEQFF,TGTGCCAGCAGCATGAGCGGGGGGACAGGCAATGAGCAGTTCTTC
TRBV28,NA,TRBJ1-2,NA,CASIPRGVGRVGGYTF,TGTGCCAGCATCCCCCGAGGGGTTGGCAGGGTGGGTGGCTACACCTTC
TRBV27,NA,TRBJ1-1,NA,CASSLSGQNTEAFF,TGTGCCAGCAGTTTATCGGGACAGAACACTGAAGCTTTCTTT
TRBV7-3,TRBD2,TRBJ2-1,NA,CASSSFPRGRARNNEQFF,TGTGCCAGCAGCTCCTTCCCCCGCGGGAGGGCCCGCAACAATGAGCAGTTCTTC
TRBV4-2,NA,TRBJ2-5,NA,CASSSRDQETQYF,TGTGCCAGCTCGTCACGGGACCAAGAGACCCAGTACTTC
TRBV27,NA,TRBJ1-1,NA,CASSLYRGTEAFF,TGTGCCAGCAGTTTATACCGGGGCACTGAAGCTTTCTTT
TRBV19,TRBD1,TRBJ1-4,few,CASSMDRVGEKLFF,TGTGCCAGTAGTATGGACAGGGTTGGTGAAAAACTGTTTTTT
TRBV4-1,NA,TRBJ2-2,NA,CASSHGIGTGNKGELFF,TGCGCCAGCAGCCATGGAATCGGGACTGGGAACAAGGGGGAGCTGTTTTTT
TRBV7-8,TRBD1,TRBJ2-2,NA,CASSNWDRFTGELFF,TGTGCCAGCAGCAACTGGGACAGATTTACCGGGGAGCTGTTTTTT
TRBV7-9,TRBD2,TRBJ2-1,NA,CASSSKGTSGYNEQFF,TGTGCCAGCAGCTCTAAAGGGACTAGCGGATACAATGAGCAGTTCTTC
TRBV2,NA,TRBJ1-2,NA,CASSVRVYGYTF,TGTGCCAGCAGTGTCAGGGTCTATGGCTACACCTTC
TRBV7-2,TRBD1,TRBJ1-2,NA,CASSLGWDRGGYTF,TGTGCCAGCAGCTTAGGTTGGGACAGGGGCGGCTACACCTTC
TRBV19,TRBD1,TRBJ1-1,NA,CASSTTGSTEAFF,TGTGCCAGTAGTACGACAGGGAGCACTGAAGCTTTCTTT
TRBV7-9,TRBD2,TRBJ2-2,NA,CASSLGRAGEGTGELFF,TGTGCCAGCAGCTTGGGGCGTGCGGGAGAGGGCACCGGGGAGCTGTTTTTT
TRBV15,TRBD2,TRBJ2-5,NA,CATSRALAGGGETQYF,TGTGCCACCAGCAGAGCACTAGCGGGGGGTGGGGAGACCCAGTACTTC
TRBV4-1,NA,TRBJ1-4,NA,CASSQESGRGEKLFF,TGCGCCAGCAGCCAAGAGTCAGGGCGCGGTGAAAAACTGTTTTTT